This TCR beta chain is from a study of T-cell reconstitution after alpha-beta-depleted transplantation in children. Study-level results: One year after transplant, T-cell counts and diversity came mostly from newly produced T cells. By about two months after transplant, alpha-beta T cells reportedly arose from several hundred graft clones that had expanded. The high TCRbeta diversity at day 60 in some patients came from surviving recipient T cells and thymic progenitors.

CDR3 length equals 14 residues. V was pared by 2 bases and J by 2 bases, with 10 bases between. Germline lookup yields CDR1 MNHEY and CDR2 SVGAGI. Unique molecular identifiers tagged the TCRbeta library. Using its own MiXCR run on the PCR reads, TCRdb lists one record per CDR3 protein. The sample carries about 830,000 distinct CDR3 sequences, roughly 16% recorded once. A word on this clonotype: Its antigen remains unknown.

V is TRBV6-5 and J is TRBJ2-7; a possible D gene is TRBD2 (6 bases). The TCR originated in a male patient between 10 and 17 years old who had a stem cell transplant for acute lymphoblastic leukemia, so the T cells may come from the graft donor. This specimen was PBMCs, mostly from graft donor cells, taken 360 days after TCRalphabeta/CD19-depleted stem cell transplant. CDR3 residues: CASSYGSGAYEQYF. CDR3 DNA sequence: TGTGCCAGCAGTTACGGTAGCGGAGCCTACGAGCAGTACTTC.